The source of this T cell receptor beta chain is a study of post-analysis software for immune sequencing data. Study observations and caveats: Significantly lower normalized Chao1 diversity was seen in multiple sclerosis patients than in controls. Controls showed lower frequencies than patients for several TRBV segments, and TRBV5-6, TRBV5-1 and TRBV20-1 were among these.

Germline V gene sequence: CDR1 SGHTA, CDR2 FQGNSA. This CDR3 region has 13 residues. cDNA libraries of TCR beta carried unique molecular identifiers. Via MiXCR, TCRdb re-called the PCR reads, giving one row per CDR3 protein. This repertoire shows 380,000 or so distinct CDR3 sequences, 30% to 45% found once; its top ten account for 13%. About this clonotype itself: The antigen remains unidentified. One end of the junction varies from germline; a read error may be responsible.

The specimen sequenced was blood. The sequence came from a girl aged 5 to 17 with multiple sclerosis. The rearrangement uses TRBV7-2 and TRBJ2-5; the match to TRBD1 covers 8 bases. The J call is in doubt because the DNA end fits TRBJ2-7 better. The CDR3 reads CAGSPWTGHEQYF. The DNA for the CDR3 is TGTGCCGGCAGCCCGTGGACAGGGCACGAGCAGTACTTC.